The rows below give T cell receptor beta chains drawn from one sample of a study of identical twins. TCRdb called the 5' RACE reads again in MiXCR, with one record for every CDR3 protein. Of around 230,000 distinct CDR3 sequences listed, approximately 9% are singletons. Sequenced sample: memory (CD45RO+) T cells sorted from blood. All receptors derive from a woman younger than 30 in good health. Each CDR3 is given with its conserved first and last residue. D genes are given only for firm matches. Where a row states a size, it is once, few, many or the class of an expanded clone; other rows omit it.

v_call,d_call,j_call,clone_size,cdr3_aa,cdr3_nt
TRBV7-9,NA,TRBJ2-1,many,CASSRTGNPSYNEQFF,TGTGCCAGCAGCCGAACAGGGAACCCCTCCTACAATGAGCAGTTCTTC
TRBV6-1,NA,TRBJ2-3,many,CASNDPRTDTQYF,TGTGCCAGCAATGACCCCCGTACAGATACGCAGTATTTT
TRBV7-2,NA,TRBJ2-3,few,CASSVWTDTTQYF,TGTGCCAGCAGCGTCTGGACAGACACTACGCAGTATTTT
TRBV6-6,NA,TRBJ1-1,NA,CASTPDSRQAFF,TGTGCCAGCACCCCCGACAGCCGGCAAGCTTTCTTT
TRBV20-1,TRBD1,TRBJ2-3,few,CSARDALGGGSTDTQYF,TGCAGTGCTAGAGACGCCCTAGGGGGCGGGAGCACAGATACGCAGTATTTT
TRBV12-3/TRBV12-4,NA,TRBJ1-1,many,CASSPWDRDTEAFF,TGTGCCAGCAGTCCCTGGGACCGGGACACTGAAGCTTTCTTT
TRBV18,NA,TRBJ1-4,NA,CASSLKNEKLFF,TGTGCCAGCTCACTTAAAAATGAAAAACTGTTTTTT
TRBV20-1,TRBD2,TRBJ2-1,NA,CSASSAGSPYNEQFF,TGCAGTGCTAGCTCAGCGGGATCTCCCTACAATGAGCAGTTCTTC
TRBV2,TRBD1,TRBJ1-6,many,CASSRQGNNSPLHF,TGTGCCAGCAGCCGACAGGGGAATAATTCACCCCTCCACTTT
TRBV7-4,NA,TRBJ1-5,many,CASSLTYNQPQHF,TGTGCCAGCAGCTTAACTTACAATCAGCCCCAGCATTTT
TRBV12-3/TRBV12-4,NA,TRBJ2-7,many,CASSNPGSGSEQYF,TGTGCCAGCAGTAACCCGGGATCTGGGAGCGAGCAGTACTTC
TRBV11-1,TRBD2,TRBJ2-3,NA,CASSLASVASGRTDTQYF,TGTGCCAGCAGCTTAGCTTCAGTGGCTAGCGGGAGGACAGATACGCAGTATTTT
TRBV15,NA,TRBJ2-2,once,CATSSNDYTGELFF,TGTGCCACCAGCAGCAACGACTACACCGGGGAGCTGTTTTTT
TRBV5-1,NA,TRBJ1-6,few,CASRGAANSPLHF,TGCGCCAGCAGAGGGGCAGCAAATTCACCCCTCCACTTT
TRBV4-2,NA,TRBJ2-7,many,CASSTGLGDYEQYF,TGTGCCAGCAGCACTGGACTGGGCGACTACGAGCAGTACTTC
TRBV20-1,NA,TRBJ2-1,many,CSASRGSTNNEQFF,TGCAGTGCTAGCCGGGGATCGACCAACAATGAGCAGTTCTTC
TRBV7-7,NA,TRBJ2-2,many,CASSSRPGTNTGELFF,TGTGCTAGCAGCTCGAGGCCAGGAACGAACACCGGGGAGCTGTTTTTT
TRBV9,NA,TRBJ2-1,NA,CASSVAPTSTDEQFF,TGTGCCAGCAGCGTAGCACCCACTAGTACCGATGAGCAGTTCTTC
TRBV20-1,NA,TRBJ2-1,NA,CSALPVTNHNEQFF,TGCAGTGCCCTACCGGTCACAAATCACAATGAGCAGTTCTTC
TRBV4-2,NA,TRBJ2-7,NA,CASSRRDTESSYEQYF,TGTGCCAGCAGCCGAAGGGACACCGAGAGCTCCTACGAGCAGTACTTC
TRBV2,NA,TRBJ2-1,many,CASQGGPGLQQFF,TGTGCCAGCCAAGGGGGGCCGGGACTTCAGCAGTTCTTC
TRBV12-3/TRBV12-4,NA,TRBJ1-2,few,CASSLSRTYGYTF,TGTGCCAGCAGTTTATCCAGGACCTATGGCTACACCTTC
TRBV29-1,NA,TRBJ2-3,NA,CSGGVVTDTQYF,TGCAGCGGAGGGGTTGTCACAGATACGCAGTATTTT
TRBV11-2,NA,TRBJ2-5,NA,CASSRRLETQYF,TGTGCCAGCAGCCGACGGTTGGAGACCCAGTACTTC
TRBV20-1,NA,TRBJ1-6,many,CSARDLDRSSYNSPLHF,TGCAGTGCTAGAGATCTCGACCGCAGCTCCTATAATTCACCCCTCCACTTT
TRBV29-1,TRBD2,TRBJ2-2,many,CSVEASGRGDTGELFF,TGCAGCGTTGAGGCCAGCGGGAGAGGAGACACCGGGGAGCTGTTTTTT
TRBV6-4,TRBD2,TRBJ2-3,NA,CASSDSTGGPDTQYF,TGTGCCAGCAGTGACTCGACGGGGGGGCCAGATACGCAGTATTTT
TRBV4-3,NA,TRBJ1-1,few,CASSQDYRREAFF,TGCGCCAGCAGCCAAGATTACCGGAGAGAAGCTTTCTTT
TRBV20-1,TRBD2,TRBJ2-3,few,CSAGSGGGTDTQYF,TGCAGTGCTGGAAGCGGGGGGGGCACAGATACGCAGTATTTT
TRBV19,NA,TRBJ2-1,few,CATSSGVPSYNEQFF,TGTGCCACGAGCTCAGGCGTCCCCTCCTACAATGAGCAGTTCTTC
TRBV20-1,TRBD2,TRBJ2-3,few,CSAKNPHAGGRQDTQYF,TGCAGTGCCAAAAACCCCCACGCGGGAGGGCGACAAGATACGCAGTATTTT